Listed below are T cell receptor beta chains from one sample, sequenced in a study of cytomegalovirus exposure and HLA in healthy donors. The assay was immunoSEQ multiplex PCR, and TCRdb's table has in-frame clones only and misses some. The table lists around 50,000 clones. Material: PBMCs. The receptors derive from a woman in her 40s in good health and CMV-seronegative. The CDR3 runs from the conserved cysteine through the conserved F or W. The order of the fields is J gene, D gene, V gene, CDR3 protein, CDR3 DNA. D genes are given only for firm matches.

j_call: TRBJ2-7
d_call: TRBD1
v_call: TRBV11-2
cdr3_aa: CASSSDRDGEQYF
cdr3_nt: TGTGCCAGCAGCTCTGACAGGGACGGGGAGCAGTACTTC

j_call: TRBJ2-3
d_call: NA
v_call: TRBV10-3
cdr3_aa: CAIRVTETSTDTQYF
cdr3_nt: TGTGCCATCAGGGTGACGGAGACGAGCACAGATACGCAGTATTTT

j_call: TRBJ2-3
d_call: NA
v_call: TRBV5-1
cdr3_aa: CASSFALETDTQYF
cdr3_nt: TGCGCCAGCAGCTTTGCCCTGGAGACAGATACGCAGTATTTT

j_call: TRBJ2-7
d_call: TRBD1
v_call: TRBV5-1
cdr3_aa: CASSFPDRDEQYF
cdr3_nt: TGCGCCAGCAGCTTCCCGGACAGGGACGAGCAGTACTTC

j_call: TRBJ2-1
d_call: TRBD1
v_call: TRBV5-1
cdr3_aa: CASSPHGQGADNEQFF
cdr3_nt: TGCGCCAGCAGCCCACATGGACAGGGGGCGGATAATGAGCAGTTCTTC

j_call: TRBJ2-7
d_call: NA
v_call: TRBV18
cdr3_aa: CASSPIGAYEQYF
cdr3_nt: TGTGCCAGCTCACCGATCGGAGCCTACGAGCAGTACTTC

j_call: TRBJ2-2
d_call: TRBD2
v_call: TRBV4-1
cdr3_aa: CASSRTSGTNTGELFF
cdr3_nt: TGCGCCAGCAGCCGGACTAGCGGAACGAACACCGGGGAGCTGTTTTTT

j_call: TRBJ1-2
d_call: TRBD1
v_call: TRBV6-6
cdr3_aa: CASSLTGGQGYTF
cdr3_nt: TGTGCCAGCAGTCTAACAGGGGGACAGGGCTACACCTTC

j_call: TRBJ1-1
d_call: NA
v_call: TRBV7-2
cdr3_aa: CASSLHRDSTSAWAFF
cdr3_nt: TGTGCCAGCAGCTTGCACCGGGACTCAACCTCGGCGTGGGCTTTCTTT

j_call: TRBJ1-1
d_call: TRBD1
v_call: TRBV7-3
cdr3_aa: CASSLDQGGAATEAFF
cdr3_nt: TGTGCCAGCAGCCTCGATCAAGGGGGCGCGGCAACTGAAGCTTTCTTT

j_call: TRBJ2-2
d_call: TRBD1
v_call: TRBV19
cdr3_aa: CASSIDGARGRTGELFF
cdr3_nt: TGTGCCAGTAGTATAGACGGGGCCAGGGGGCGGACCGGGGAGCTGTTTTTT

j_call: TRBJ1-2
d_call: NA
v_call: TRBV7-9
cdr3_aa: CASSLGQFSYGYTF
cdr3_nt: TGTGCCAGCAGCTTAGGACAGTTCTCCTATGGCTACACCTTC

j_call: TRBJ2-1
d_call: NA
v_call: TRBV13
cdr3_aa: CASSPSSRGVDDEQFF
cdr3_nt: TGTGCCAGCAGCCCCTCGTCCAGGGGGGTGGACGATGAGCAGTTCTTC

j_call: TRBJ2-7
d_call: TRBD1
v_call: TRBV4-2
cdr3_aa: CASSQDRQGPYEQYF
cdr3_nt: TGTGCCAGCAGCCAAGATCGACAGGGTCCCTACGAGCAGTACTTC

j_call: TRBJ1-1
d_call: TRBD1
v_call: TRBV5-5
cdr3_aa: CASSFSRGRDTEAFF
cdr3_nt: TGTGCCAGCAGCTTCTCCAGGGGGCGAGACACTGAAGCTTTCTTT

j_call: TRBJ1-2
d_call: TRBD1
v_call: TRBV7-9
cdr3_aa: CASSFTGTGIINYGYTF
cdr3_nt: TGTGCCAGCAGCTTCACCGGGACAGGCATCATTAACTATGGCTACACCTTC

j_call: TRBJ2-7
d_call: NA
v_call: TRBV11-3
cdr3_aa: CDSSRGRAYEQYF
cdr3_nt: TGTGACAGCAGCCGAGGCAGGGCCTACGAGCAGTACTTC

j_call: TRBJ2-1
d_call: TRBD2
v_call: TRBV6-1
cdr3_aa: CASTEGGTSGPAEFF
cdr3_nt: TGTGCCAGCACCGAGGGCGGGACTAGCGGCCCCGCGGAGTTCTTC

j_call: TRBJ2-7
d_call: TRBD1
v_call: TRBV29-1
cdr3_aa: CSVRVQGAGEQYF
cdr3_nt: TGCAGCGTTCGAGTACAGGGGGCGGGCGAGCAGTACTTC

j_call: TRBJ2-7
d_call: TRBD1
v_call: TRBV19
cdr3_aa: CASSTGALWTREQYF
cdr3_nt: TGTGCCAGTAGCACAGGGGCGTTATGGACGAGGGAGCAGTACTTC

j_call: TRBJ1-5
d_call: NA
v_call: TRBV19
cdr3_aa: CASKGSANQPQHF
cdr3_nt: TGTGCCAGTAAGGGGTCTGCTAATCAGCCCCAGCATTTT

j_call: TRBJ1-2
d_call: NA
v_call: TRBV30
cdr3_aa: CAWSVIRTDGYTF
cdr3_nt: TGTGCCTGGAGTGTAATAAGGACAGATGGCTACACCTTC

j_call: TRBJ2-2
d_call: TRBD1
v_call: TRBV4-1
cdr3_aa: CASSQVLGQGRAGELFF
cdr3_nt: TGCGCCAGCAGCCAAGTCCTTGGACAGGGGAGGGCCGGGGAGCTGTTTTTT

j_call: TRBJ2-5
d_call: TRBD2
v_call: TRBV5-1
cdr3_aa: CASSPGLAGGYQETQYF
cdr3_nt: TGCGCCAGCAGCCCGGGACTAGCGGGAGGATACCAAGAGACCCAGTACTTC

j_call: TRBJ1-5
d_call: TRBD1
v_call: TRBV18
cdr3_aa: CASSQGQTGQPQHF
cdr3_nt: TGTGCCAGCTCACAGGGACAGACAGGACAGCCCCAGCATTTT

j_call: TRBJ2-7
d_call: TRBD2
v_call: TRBV5-1
cdr3_aa: CASSLRLARVEQYF
cdr3_nt: TGCGCCAGCAGCTTAAGACTAGCTCGCGTCGAGCAGTACTTC

j_call: TRBJ1-1
d_call: TRBD1
v_call: TRBV7-9
cdr3_aa: CASSFSGGRTEAFF
cdr3_nt: TGTGCCAGCAGCTTCTCAGGGGGGAGGACTGAAGCTTTCTTT

j_call: TRBJ2-3
d_call: NA
v_call: TRBV7-3
cdr3_aa: CASSPDSDTQYF
cdr3_nt: TGTGCCAGCAGCCCTGACTCAGATACGCAGTATTTT

j_call: TRBJ2-3
d_call: TRBD2
v_call: TRBV5-1
cdr3_aa: CASSLELAGDKQYF
cdr3_nt: TGCGCCAGCAGCTTGGAGCTAGCGGGCGATAAGCAGTATTTT

j_call: TRBJ1-1
d_call: TRBD1
v_call: TRBV6-1
cdr3_aa: CASTRDRAVNTEAFF
cdr3_nt: TGTGCCAGCACTCGGGACAGGGCTGTGAACACTGAAGCTTTCTTT

j_call: TRBJ2-7
d_call: TRBD1
v_call: TRBV2
cdr3_aa: CASKVETGGFEQYF
cdr3_nt: TGTGCCAGCAAGGTGGAGACAGGGGGCTTTGAGCAGTACTTC

j_call: TRBJ2-3
d_call: NA
v_call: TRBV2
cdr3_aa: CASSEAGVGTDTQYF
cdr3_nt: TGTGCCAGCAGTGAGGCAGGGGTGGGCACAGATACGCAGTATTTT

j_call: TRBJ1-3
d_call: NA
v_call: TRBV2
cdr3_aa: CASSTLGPESGNTIYF
cdr3_nt: TGTGCCAGCAGCACCCTTGGCCCTGAATCTGGAAACACCATATATTTT

j_call: TRBJ1-6
d_call: NA
v_call: TRBV9
cdr3_aa: CASSEGGMNSPLHF
cdr3_nt: TGTGCCAGCAGCGAGGGAGGGATGAATTCACCCCTCCACTTT

j_call: TRBJ1-2
d_call: NA
v_call: TRBV7-2
cdr3_aa: CASSLQGSGYTF
cdr3_nt: TGTGCCAGCAGCTTACAGGGATCTGGCTACACCTTC

j_call: TRBJ2-7
d_call: TRBD1
v_call: TRBV6-5
cdr3_aa: CASTRDRNSEQYF
cdr3_nt: TGTGCCAGCACCCGGGACAGGAACTCCGAGCAGTACTTC

j_call: TRBJ1-1
d_call: TRBD1
v_call: TRBV5-1
cdr3_aa: CASSLGTGEQAFF
cdr3_nt: TGCGCCAGCAGCTTGGGGACAGGGGAGCAAGCTTTCTTT

j_call: TRBJ1-5
d_call: NA
v_call: TRBV18
cdr3_aa: CTSSPVSGRGQPQHF
cdr3_nt: TGTACCAGCTCACCGGTTTCGGGCCGAGGGCAGCCCCAGCATTTT

j_call: TRBJ1-6
d_call: NA
v_call: TRBV5-6
cdr3_aa: CASSNGQWNSPLHF
cdr3_nt: TGTGCCAGCAGCAACGGACAGTGGAATTCACCCCTCCACTTT

j_call: TRBJ2-6
d_call: TRBD1
v_call: TRBV4-1
cdr3_aa: CASSTWTGPRSGANVLTF
cdr3_nt: TGCGCCAGCAGCACTTGGACAGGGCCGAGATCTGGGGCCAACGTCCTGACTTTC

j_call: TRBJ2-5
d_call: TRBD2
v_call: TRBV29-1
cdr3_aa: CSVGSGEGTETQYF
cdr3_nt: TGCAGCGTCGGCAGCGGGGAGGGAACTGAGACCCAGTACTTC

j_call: TRBJ1-2
d_call: NA
v_call: TRBV7-6
cdr3_aa: CASSINGQNYTF
cdr3_nt: TGTGCCAGCAGCATAAACGGACAAAATTACACCTTC

j_call: TRBJ2-1
d_call: TRBD1
v_call: TRBV4-2
cdr3_aa: CASSYDRGTYNEQFF
cdr3_nt: TGTGCCAGCAGCTATGACAGGGGGACCTACAATGAGCAGTTCTTC

j_call: TRBJ2-3
d_call: TRBD2
v_call: TRBV10-3
cdr3_aa: CAISPGLATDKQYF
cdr3_nt: TGTGCCATCAGTCCGGGACTAGCGACAGATAAGCAGTATTTT

j_call: TRBJ1-3
d_call: NA
v_call: TRBV11-3
cdr3_aa: CASSLGRSGNTIYF
cdr3_nt: TGTGCCAGCAGCTTAGGAAGGAGCGGAAACACCATATATTTT

j_call: TRBJ2-7
d_call: TRBD2
v_call: TRBV27
cdr3_aa: CASSLVAGSYEQYF
cdr3_nt: TGTGCCAGCAGTTTGGTAGCGGGGTCCTACGAGCAGTACTTC

j_call: TRBJ2-7
d_call: TRBD2
v_call: TRBV9
cdr3_aa: CASSVGVAGGLGEQYF
cdr3_nt: TGTGCCAGCAGCGTTGGGGTAGCGGGAGGTTTGGGCGAGCAGTACTTC

j_call: TRBJ2-3
d_call: TRBD2
v_call: TRBV30
cdr3_aa: CARSSRRVGGVASTDTQYF
cdr3_nt: TGTGCCCGATCTAGCCGCCGCGTGGGGGGGGTAGCTAGCACAGATACGCAGTATTTT

j_call: TRBJ1-2
d_call: TRBD1
v_call: TRBV7-6
cdr3_aa: CASSLWGQYGYTF
cdr3_nt: TGTGCCAGCAGCTTATGGGGACAGTATGGCTACACCTTC

j_call: TRBJ1-2
d_call: NA
v_call: TRBV19
cdr3_aa: CASSIRGGYGYTF
cdr3_nt: TGTGCCAGTAGTATTAGGGGCGGCTATGGCTACACCTTC

j_call: TRBJ1-2
d_call: TRBD1
v_call: TRBV5-4
cdr3_aa: CASHSRTGGNYGYTF
cdr3_nt: TGTGCCAGCCACAGCCGGACAGGGGGGAACTATGGCTACACCTTC

j_call: TRBJ1-2
d_call: NA
v_call: TRBV18
cdr3_aa: CASSPTGANYGYTF
cdr3_nt: TGTGCCAGCTCACCAACAGGAGCTAACTATGGCTACACCTTC

j_call: TRBJ1-1
d_call: TRBD1
v_call: TRBV2
cdr3_aa: CASTGQGLKEAFF
cdr3_nt: TGTGCCAGCACCGGACAGGGACTTAAGGAAGCTTTCTTT

j_call: TRBJ2-2
d_call: NA
v_call: TRBV28
cdr3_aa: CALKGHLSGELFF
cdr3_nt: TGTGCCTTGAAGGGACATTTGTCCGGGGAGCTGTTTTTT

j_call: TRBJ2-1
d_call: NA
v_call: TRBV9
cdr3_aa: CASSVRGSSYNEQFF
cdr3_nt: TGTGCCAGCAGCGTAAGGGGAAGCTCCTACAATGAGCAGTTCTTC

j_call: TRBJ1-2
d_call: NA
v_call: TRBV5-1
cdr3_aa: CASSFGGGGYGYTF
cdr3_nt: TGCGCCAGCAGCTTTGGAGGAGGTGGCTATGGCTACACCTTC

j_call: TRBJ1-1
d_call: NA
v_call: TRBV10-3
cdr3_aa: CAISERTEGTEAFF
cdr3_nt: TGTGCCATCAGTGAACGAACCGAGGGAACTGAAGCTTTCTTT

j_call: TRBJ2-7
d_call: TRBD1
v_call: TRBV5-4
cdr3_aa: CASSLVQGIGEQYF
cdr3_nt: TGTGCCAGCAGCTTGGTACAGGGGATAGGGGAGCAGTACTTC

j_call: TRBJ2-3
d_call: NA
v_call: TRBV6-1
cdr3_aa: CASSEASGDSTDTQYF
cdr3_nt: TGTGCCAGCAGTGAAGCGTCGGGGGATAGCACAGATACGCAGTATTTT

j_call: TRBJ1-3
d_call: TRBD1
v_call: TRBV4-3
cdr3_aa: CASSLGTGVVNTIYF
cdr3_nt: TGCGCCAGCAGCCTCGGGACAGGGGTGGTGAACACCATATATTTT